A single sample gave rise to the 8 T cell receptor beta chains below, sequenced in a study of read filtering for tumor transcriptome and immune sequencing. The library was built from 400 ng RNA with molecular barcoded adaptors for alpha/delta and beta/gamma chains. Using its own MiXCR run on the reads, TCRdb lists one record per CDR3 protein. The sample holds about 39,000 distinct CDR3 sequences, 14% seen once. Source material: a population of CD138-negative cells sorted from bone marrow. The receptors were gathered from a donor at least 40 years old with multiple myeloma.

This clonotype showed up many times. CDR3 DNA: TGTGCCAGCAGCCCTCGGACAGGGGAAGGAGGCGAGCAGTACTTC. Protein product: CASSPRTGEGGEQYF. The rearrangement uses TRBV7-9 and TRBJ2-7; 9 nucleotides match TRBD1. This CDR3 has 15 residues. Germline CDR1 and CDR2: SEHNR and FQNEAQ (reference sequence). The junction had 11 bases not matched to a gene; V was cut back by 5 bases and J by 6 bases.

The sample holds a few counts of this clonotype. CDR3 sequence: CASSLRGYEQFF. CDR3 DNA: TGTGCCAGCAGCTTACGGGGCTACGAGCAGTTCTTC. The chain joins TRBV11-2 to TRBJ2-1; D tentatively fits TRBD1 or TRBD2 (5 bases each). The CDR3 spans 12 residues. CDR1 and CDR2 from the germline V gene are SGHAT and FQNNGV. Trimming took 2 bases from V and 10 from J, leaving 9 bases between them.

This clonotype was recorded many times. The rearrangement joins TRBV5-1 to TRBJ2-7; 10 bases agree with TRBD1. With 4 bases clipped from V and 6 bases from J, the junction kept 10 bases outside the gene matches. Germline CDR1 is SGHRS and CDR2 is YFSETQ. The CDR3 runs to 15 residues. This CDR3 reads CASSPAGTGVREQYF. DNA of the CDR3: TGCGCCAGCAGCCCAGCCGGGACAGGGGTTCGCGAGCAGTACTTC.

This clonotype was counted at least ten times. V is TRBV7-9 and J is TRBJ2-5; no firm D call. V was shortened by 3 bases and J by 1 base, with 9 bases between the two germline ends. CDR1 is SEHNR, CDR2 FQNEAQ, per germline (reference sequence). The CDR3 is 14 amino acids. The CDR3 loop reads CASSFRAPQETQYF. The CDR3 bases are TGTGCCAGCAGCTTTCGCGCTCCCCAAGAGACCCAGTACTTC. The full variable domain, its missing parts supplied by reference TRBV7-9 and TRBJ2-5, is DTGVSQNPRHKITKRGQNVTFRCDPISEHNRLYWYRQTLGQGPEFLTYFQNEAQLEKSRLLSDRFSAERPKGSFSTLEIQRTEQGDSAMYLCASSFRAPQETQYFGPGTRLLVL.

This clonotype was recorded only once. The rearrangement uses TRBV12-3 or TRBV12-4 and TRBJ2-7; 7 nucleotides agree with TRBD1. The CDR3 sequence is 13 residues long. The V gene end was trimmed by 2 bases and the J gene end by 12 bases; junction bases not matched to a gene: 10. CDR3 loop: CASSLSRTGSLYF. The CDR3 region has the DNA TGTGCCAGCAGTTTATCAAGGACAGGAAGCTTGTACTTC.

This clonotype was observed at least ten times. This clone may be a read error of a much larger clone one base away. This rearrangement joins TRBV7-6 to TRBJ2-1; D is undetermined. CDR3 length equals 14 residues. CDR1 SGHVS and CDR2 FNYEAQ come from the germline V gene. The chain's CDR3 is CASSLLGSYNELFF. The CDR3 coding sequence is TGTGCCAGCAGCTTATTGGGCTCCTACAATGAGCTGTTCTTC.

Ten or more counts support this clonotype. Here the CDR3 DNA reads TGTGCCAGCAGCTCGGGACGCCAACAAGAGACCCAGTACTTC. Its protein is CASSSGRQQETQYF. The genes are TRBV11-1 and TRBJ2-5; either TRBD1 or TRBD2 may supply D (5 bases each). The CDR3 extends over 14 amino acids. CDR1 SGHAT and CDR2 FQDESV come from the germline V gene (reference sequence). Trimming took off 4 bases at V and 2 bases at J, with 11 bases between the two ends.

This clonotype was picked up many times. The rearrangement joins TRBV5-1 to TRBJ2-3, with TRBD1 matching over 7 bases. The CDR3 totals 15 residues. Per the germline V gene, CDR1 is SGHRS and CDR2 is YFSETQ. Germline trimming cut 4 bases from V and 0 bases from J; bases unmatched to any gene: 5. The CDR3 sequence: CASSVQGFSTDTQYF. DNA of the CDR3: TGCGCCAGCAGCGTACAGGGGTTTAGCACAGATACGCAGTATTTT.